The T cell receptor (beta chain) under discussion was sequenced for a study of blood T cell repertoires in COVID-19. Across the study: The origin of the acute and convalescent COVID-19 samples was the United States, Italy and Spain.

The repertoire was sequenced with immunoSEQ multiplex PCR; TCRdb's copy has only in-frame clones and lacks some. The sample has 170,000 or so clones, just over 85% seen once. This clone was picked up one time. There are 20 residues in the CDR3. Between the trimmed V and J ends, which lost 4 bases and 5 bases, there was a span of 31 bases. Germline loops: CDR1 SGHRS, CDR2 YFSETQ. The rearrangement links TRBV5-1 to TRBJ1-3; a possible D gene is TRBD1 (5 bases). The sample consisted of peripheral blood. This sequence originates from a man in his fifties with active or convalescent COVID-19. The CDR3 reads CASSPTLFTITTEGRNTIYF. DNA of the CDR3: TGCGCCAGCAGCCCGACCCTCTTCACTATTACCACGGAGGGGCGAAACACCATATATTTT. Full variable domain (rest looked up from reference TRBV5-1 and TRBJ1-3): KAGVTQTPRYLIKTRGQQVTLSCSPISGHRSVSWYQQTPGQGLQFLFEYFSETQRNKGNFPGRFSGRQFSNSRSEMNVSTLELGDSALYLCASSPTLFTITTEGRNTIYFGEGSWLTVV.